The rows below give T cell receptor beta chains drawn from one sample of a study of beta chain features in type 1 diabetes. TCRdb's copy holds only in-frame clones and misses some; the assay was immunoSEQ multiplex PCR. The table lists about 160,000 clones, around 8% of them singletons. Sequencing input: central memory CD4+ T cells from blood. These receptors all come from a man younger than 35 in good health. CDR3s include the opening cysteine and the closing phenylalanine or tryptophan. Fields, in order: J gene, D gene, clone size, V gene, CDR3 protein. D genes are given only for firm matches. Rows give clone size only sometimes, using once, few, many, or a class for an expanded clone.

>TRBJ2-4|NA|NA|TRBV29-1
CSVAGDIQYF
>TRBJ2-5|TRBD1|many|TRBV18
CASSPMTGGETQYF
>TRBJ2-2|NA|NA|TRBV7-2
CASSLGSSVGGELFF
>TRBJ1-2|NA|NA|TRBV5-1
CASSLENSEGYTF
>TRBJ2-5|NA|NA|TRBV7-8
CASSPTADERAQYF
>TRBJ2-1|TRBD2|NA|TRBV7-2
CASSLARLAGGPYNEQFF
>TRBJ1-5|NA|many|TRBV18
CASSPFAGTDNQPQHF
>TRBJ1-1|NA|few|TRBV9
CASSGPGAEAFF
>TRBJ2-3|NA|NA|TRBV7-2
CASSLYNTDTQYF
>TRBJ1-1|NA|NA|TRBV19
CASSNRETEAFF
>TRBJ2-7|TRBD2|NA|TRBV7-2
CASSPPLAGVFNEQYF
>TRBJ2-1|NA|NA|TRBV28
CASGSSGDINEQFF
>TRBJ2-5|NA|few|TRBV9
CASSAGVGPSETQYF
>TRBJ2-5|NA|few|TRBV7-2
CASSLVLETQYF
>TRBJ2-5|NA|NA|TRBV15
CATSRQIDQETQYF
>TRBJ2-5|TRBD2|few|TRBV19
CASSMGRGANIQETQYF
>TRBJ1-1|NA|NA|TRBV28
CASSSPGYNTEAFF
>TRBJ2-7|TRBD2|NA|TRBV6-5
CASSSPGLVAEQYF
>TRBJ2-3|NA|few|TRBV7-3
CASSLSGPSTDTQYF